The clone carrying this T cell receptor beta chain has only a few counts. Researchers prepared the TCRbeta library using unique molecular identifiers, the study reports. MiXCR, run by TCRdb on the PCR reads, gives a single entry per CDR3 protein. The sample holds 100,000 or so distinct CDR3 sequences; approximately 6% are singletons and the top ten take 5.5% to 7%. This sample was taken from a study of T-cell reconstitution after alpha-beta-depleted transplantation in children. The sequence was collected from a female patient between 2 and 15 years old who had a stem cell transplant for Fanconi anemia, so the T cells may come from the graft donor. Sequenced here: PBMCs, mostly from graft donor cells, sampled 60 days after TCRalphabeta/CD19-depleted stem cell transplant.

DNA of the CDR3: TGTGCCAGCAGCCCCGGGACAGGTTACTACAATGAGCAGTTCTTC. Residues: CASSPGTGYYNEQFF. The chain combines TRBV6-1 with TRBJ2-1, with 8 bases lining up with TRBD1. Germline V gives CDR1 MNHNS, CDR2 SASEGT. The CDR3 length is 15 residues. J was trimmed by 3 bases and V by 6 bases; bases with no gene match: 7.